One and the same sample provided the 5 T cell receptor beta chains below, sequenced in a study of shared clonotypes between healthy human individuals. Sequenced by immunoSEQ multiplex PCR; TCRdb stores in-frame clones only, minus some. The table shows about 580,000 clones, with about 98% occurring only once. Naive CD8 cells lacked CD45RO, underwent positive selection for CCR7 and left out terminally differentiated effector memory CD45RA+ cells. Sample: naive CD8+ T cells sorted from blood. These receptors all stem from a man aged 25 to 45 in good health.

The chain uses TRBV29-1 and TRBJ2-1; TRBD2 matches at 10 bases. Unmatched junction bases numbered 11, after V lost 2 bases and J lost 7 bases. The CDR3 runs 16 residues. Per the germline V gene, CDR1 is SQVTM and CDR2 is ANQGSEA. CDR3 bases: TGCAGCGTTGAACCTAGGACGAGAGCGGGAGGGAATGAGCAGTTCTTC. Protein product: CSVEPRTRAGGNEQFF.

V usage is TRBV7-2 and J usage is TRBJ1-1; the D gene is possibly TRBD1 (6 bases). This CDR3 is 13 amino acids long. Germline V gene lookup returns CDR1 SGHTA and CDR2 FQGNSA. V was cut by 2 bases and J by 4 bases, with 8 bases left in between. The CDR3 protein is CASSLRGVTEAFF. CDR3 DNA sequence: TGTGCCAGCAGCTTAAGGGGGGTCACTGAAGCTTTCTTT.

The rearrangement links TRBV27 to TRBJ2-7, with D tentatively TRBD2 (7 bases). This CDR3 has 14 amino acids. The germline CDR1 and CDR2 sequences are MNHEY and SMNVEV (reference sequence). Trimming shortened V by 3 bases and J by 3 bases, and 12 bases separated the two germline ends. The CDR3 sequence: CASSLGGAYYEQYF. The CDR3 DNA sequence: TGTGCCAGCAGTTTGGGGGGGGCTTACTACGAGCAGTACTTC.

This rearrangement joins TRBV9 to TRBJ2-1; no definite D call. V shed 3 bases and J shed 6 bases, with 10 bases lying between them. Germline assignment: CDR1 SGDLS and CDR2 YYNGEE. CDR3 length: 13 residues. The CDR3 protein is CASSERWGNEQFF. CDR3 nucleotide sequence: TGTGCCAGCAGCGAGCGTTGGGGCAATGAGCAGTTCTTC.

This sequence joins TRBV27 and TRBJ2-1, with 11 bases identical to TRBD1. Germline V gene sequence: CDR1 MNHEY, CDR2 SMNVEV (reference sequence). This CDR3 contains 18 residues. With V trimmed by 6 bases and J by 2 bases, 12 bases remained unmatched. CDR3 in amino acids: CASSTGQGALEPYNEQFF. In DNA form, the CDR3 reads TGTGCCAGCAGCACCGGACAGGGGGCTCTAGAGCCCTACAATGAGCAGTTCTTC.